Following are 13 T cell receptor beta chains from one sample sequenced in a study of identical twins. TCRdb re-derived calls from the 5' RACE reads in MiXCR, one entry per CDR3 protein. The repertoire has 500,000 to 550,000 distinct CDR3 sequences, about 20% of them found once; the top ten carry under 0.95%. These data were also reused for a study on T cells expressing NK-cell markers.

The sequencing sample was made of CD4+ T cells sorted from blood. The receptors were gathered from a woman younger than 35 in good health.

This clonotype was counted a single time. The rearrangement links TRBV3-1 to TRBJ2-6; D may be TRBD2 (5 bases). Germline CDR1 reads LGHDT; CDR2 reads YNNKEL (reference sequence). The CDR3 runs to 16 residues. Trimming cost V 1 base and J 4 bases, with 11 bases left between them. Here the CDR3 reads CASSQGTGIGANVLTF. For the CDR3, the DNA is TGTGCCAGCAGCCAAGGTACGGGGATCGGGGCCAACGTCCTGACTTTC.

This clonotype was detected a few times. The chain is built from TRBV20-1 and TRBJ2-1, with 7 bases lining up with TRBD2. From germline, CDR1 is DFQATT and CDR2 SNEGSKA (reference sequence). The V segment lost 3 bases and the J segment 0 bases; nucleotides outside the gene matches: 2. The length of the CDR3 is 14 residues. CDR3 protein: CSASGRSSYNEQFF. CDR3 coding DNA: TGCAGTGCTAGCGGGAGGTCCTCCTACAATGAGCAGTTCTTC.

V gene TRBV14 combines with J gene TRBJ2-7; possible D gene TRBD1, 7 bases. Germline values: CDR1 SGHDN, CDR2 FVKESK. Trimming took off 0 bases at V and 7 bases at J, with 16 bases between the two ends. There are 15 residues in the CDR3. CDR3 nucleotides: TGTGCCAGCAGCCAAGATCCGGGGGTCAGGGGGGAGCAGTACTTC. Encoded protein: CASSQDPGVRGEQYF.

Points on this clonotype: Its ends do not fully match the called genes, so a read error is possible. The chain carries TRBV3-1 and TRBJ2-6; D possibly corresponds to TRBD1 (5 bases). The germline CDR1 and CDR2 sequences are LGHDT and YNNKEL (reference sequence). This CDR3 has 18 residues. CDR3 amino acids: CTSSPHQGTSSGANVLTF. CDR3 nucleotide sequence: TGTACCAGCAGCCCACACCAGGGAACCTCCTCTGGGGCCAACGTCCTGACTTTC.

The gene calls are TRBV9 and TRBJ2-5; the D is unclear. The CDR3 has 13 residues. Germline-derived CDR1 and CDR2 are SGDLS and YYNGEE. V was cut by 0 bases and J by 4 bases, with 7 bases left in between. The CDR3 sequence: CASSVGILETQYF. CDR3 DNA: TGTGCCAGCAGCGTAGGTATTTTAGAGACCCAGTACTTC.

V usage is TRBV12-3 or TRBV12-4 and J usage is TRBJ2-1; 7 bases align to TRBD2. Trimming took 2 bases from V and 6 from J; bases not matched to a gene: 7. The CDR3 contains 15 residues. CDR3 protein: CASSLRRGGVNEQFF. Written as DNA, the CDR3 is TGTGCCAGCAGTTTAAGGCGTGGGGGGGTCAATGAGCAGTTCTTC.

The chain combines TRBV20-1 with TRBJ2-7, with 10 bases identical to TRBD2. V lost 6 bases to trimming and J lost 0 bases; unmatched junction nucleotides: 5. CDR1 is DFQATT and CDR2 is SNEGSKA in the germline V gene (reference sequence). The CDR3 contains 14 residues. CDR3 sequence: CSAIGTSDSYEQYF. DNA for the CDR3: TGCAGTGCAATCGGGACTAGCGACTCCTACGAGCAGTACTTC.

The V and J genes are TRBV12-3 or TRBV12-4 and TRBJ2-3, with D perhaps TRBD2 (6 bases). The CDR3 runs to 13 residues. V lost 6 bases and J lost 5, with 12 bases in between. CDR3 sequence: CASSYRGGDTQYF. For the CDR3, the DNA is TGTGCCAGCAGCTACCGGGGAGGAGATACGCAGTATTTT.

This clonotype was found a few times. The chain joins TRBV15 to TRBJ1-5; D not resolved. V was clipped by 5 bases and J by 6 bases, with 11 bases between them. Germline-derived CDR1 and CDR2 are LNHNV and YYDKDF (reference sequence). This CDR3 contains 13 residues. DNA for the CDR3: TGTGCCACCAGCCCAAGTGGCGTTCAGCCCCAGCATTTT. Translation: CATSPSGVQPQHF.

The chain carries TRBV12-3 or TRBV12-4 and TRBJ1-5, with a weak D call TRBD1 (5 bases). Trimming cost V 2 bases and J 2 bases, with 13 bases left between them. The CDR3 runs to 16 residues. The CDR3 DNA is TGTGCCAGCAGTTTAAAGGGACTCGACGGCAATCAGCCCCAGCATTTT. This gives the protein CASSLKGLDGNQPQHF.

The table lists this clonotype with a few counts. This chain uses TRBV9 with TRBJ2-1; 7 nucleotides line up with TRBD2. The CDR3 has 16 amino acids. Germline V gene sequence: CDR1 SGDLS, CDR2 YYNGEE. The V segment lost 4 bases and the J segment 6 bases; nucleotides outside the gene matches: 13. CDR3 nucleotides: TGTGCCAGCAGCCCTCCAATGGGAGGGCCAATCAATGAGCAGTTCTTC. Protein: CASSPPMGGPINEQFF.

This clonotype was seen at least ten times. This chain uses TRBV5-1 with TRBJ2-3; TRBD2 matches at 7 bases. The germline CDR1 and CDR2 sequences are SGHRS and YFSETQ. The V and J ends lost 2 bases and 3 bases, in that order; junction bases with no gene match: 9. The CDR3 covers 16 residues. CDR3 sequence (DNA): TGCGCCAGCAGCTTTTCGCCCAGCGGGAAAACAGATACGCAGTATTTT. Its protein is CASSFSPSGKTDTQYF.

The chain uses TRBV23-1 and TRBJ2-1; TRBD2 matches 15 bases. TRBV23-1 is filed as an ORF, its function uncertain. V trimming: 4 bases; J trimming: 0 bases; junction bases outside the gene matches: 7. There are 19 residues in the CDR3. The CDR3 nucleotides are TGCGCCAGCAGTCCGCCGGGGACTAGCGGGAGGCCCTCCTACAATGAGCAGTTCTTC. Amino acid sequence: CASSPPGTSGRPSYNEQFF.